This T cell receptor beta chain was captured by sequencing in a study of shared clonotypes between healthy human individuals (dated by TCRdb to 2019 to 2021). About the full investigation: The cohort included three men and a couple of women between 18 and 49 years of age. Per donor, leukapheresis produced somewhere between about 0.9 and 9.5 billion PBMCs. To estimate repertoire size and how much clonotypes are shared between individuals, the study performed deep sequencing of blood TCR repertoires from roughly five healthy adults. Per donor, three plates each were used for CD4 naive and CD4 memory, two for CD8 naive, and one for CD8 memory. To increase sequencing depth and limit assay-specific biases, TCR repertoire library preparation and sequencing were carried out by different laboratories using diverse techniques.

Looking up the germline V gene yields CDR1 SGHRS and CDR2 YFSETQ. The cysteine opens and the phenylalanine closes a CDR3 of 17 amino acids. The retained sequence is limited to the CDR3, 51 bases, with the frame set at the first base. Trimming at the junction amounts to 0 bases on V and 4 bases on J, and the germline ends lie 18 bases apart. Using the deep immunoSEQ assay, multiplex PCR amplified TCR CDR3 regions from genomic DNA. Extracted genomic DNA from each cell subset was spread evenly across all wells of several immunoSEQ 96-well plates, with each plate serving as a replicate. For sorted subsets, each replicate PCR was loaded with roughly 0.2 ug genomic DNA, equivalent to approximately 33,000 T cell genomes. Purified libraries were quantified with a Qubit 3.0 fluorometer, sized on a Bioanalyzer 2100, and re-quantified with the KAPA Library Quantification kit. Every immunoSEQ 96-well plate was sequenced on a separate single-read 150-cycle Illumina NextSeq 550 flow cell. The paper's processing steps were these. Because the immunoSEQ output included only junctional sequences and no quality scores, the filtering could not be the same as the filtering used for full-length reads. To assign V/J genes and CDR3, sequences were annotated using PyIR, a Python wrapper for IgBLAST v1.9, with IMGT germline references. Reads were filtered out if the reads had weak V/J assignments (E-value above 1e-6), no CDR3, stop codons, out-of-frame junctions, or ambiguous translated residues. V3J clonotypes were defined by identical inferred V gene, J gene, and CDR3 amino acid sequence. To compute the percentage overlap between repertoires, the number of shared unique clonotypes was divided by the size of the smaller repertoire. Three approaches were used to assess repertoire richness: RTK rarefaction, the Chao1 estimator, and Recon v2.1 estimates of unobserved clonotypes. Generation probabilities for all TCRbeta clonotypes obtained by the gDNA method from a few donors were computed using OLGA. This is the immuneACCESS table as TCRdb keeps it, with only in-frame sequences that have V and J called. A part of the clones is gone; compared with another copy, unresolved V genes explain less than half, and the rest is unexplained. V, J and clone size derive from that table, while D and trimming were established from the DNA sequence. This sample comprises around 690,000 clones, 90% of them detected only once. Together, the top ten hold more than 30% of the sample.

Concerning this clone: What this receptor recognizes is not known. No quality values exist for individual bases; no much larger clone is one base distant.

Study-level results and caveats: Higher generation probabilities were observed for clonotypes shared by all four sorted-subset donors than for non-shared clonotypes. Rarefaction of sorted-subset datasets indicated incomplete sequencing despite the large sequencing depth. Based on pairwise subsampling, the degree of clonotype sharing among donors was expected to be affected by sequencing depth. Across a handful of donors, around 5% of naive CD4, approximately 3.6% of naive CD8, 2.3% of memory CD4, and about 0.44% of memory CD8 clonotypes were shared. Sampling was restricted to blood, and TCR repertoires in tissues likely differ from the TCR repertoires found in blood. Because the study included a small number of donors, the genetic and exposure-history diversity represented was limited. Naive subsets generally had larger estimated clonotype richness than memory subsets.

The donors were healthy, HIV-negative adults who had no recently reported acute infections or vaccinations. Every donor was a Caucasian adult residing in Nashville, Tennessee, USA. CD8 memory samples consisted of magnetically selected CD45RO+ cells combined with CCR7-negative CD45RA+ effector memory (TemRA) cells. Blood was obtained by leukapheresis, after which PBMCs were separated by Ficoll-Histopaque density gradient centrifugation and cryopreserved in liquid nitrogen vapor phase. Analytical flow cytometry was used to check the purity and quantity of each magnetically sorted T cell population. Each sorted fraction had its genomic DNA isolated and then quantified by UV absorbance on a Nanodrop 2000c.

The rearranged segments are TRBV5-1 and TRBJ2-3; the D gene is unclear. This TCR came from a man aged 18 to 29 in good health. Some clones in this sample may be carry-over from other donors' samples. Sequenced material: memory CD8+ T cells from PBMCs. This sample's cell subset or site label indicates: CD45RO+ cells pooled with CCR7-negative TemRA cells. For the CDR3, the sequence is CASSLETSPLYADTQYF. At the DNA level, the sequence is TGCGCCAGCAGCTTGGAGACGAGCCCCCTGTACGCAGATACGCAGTATTTT.